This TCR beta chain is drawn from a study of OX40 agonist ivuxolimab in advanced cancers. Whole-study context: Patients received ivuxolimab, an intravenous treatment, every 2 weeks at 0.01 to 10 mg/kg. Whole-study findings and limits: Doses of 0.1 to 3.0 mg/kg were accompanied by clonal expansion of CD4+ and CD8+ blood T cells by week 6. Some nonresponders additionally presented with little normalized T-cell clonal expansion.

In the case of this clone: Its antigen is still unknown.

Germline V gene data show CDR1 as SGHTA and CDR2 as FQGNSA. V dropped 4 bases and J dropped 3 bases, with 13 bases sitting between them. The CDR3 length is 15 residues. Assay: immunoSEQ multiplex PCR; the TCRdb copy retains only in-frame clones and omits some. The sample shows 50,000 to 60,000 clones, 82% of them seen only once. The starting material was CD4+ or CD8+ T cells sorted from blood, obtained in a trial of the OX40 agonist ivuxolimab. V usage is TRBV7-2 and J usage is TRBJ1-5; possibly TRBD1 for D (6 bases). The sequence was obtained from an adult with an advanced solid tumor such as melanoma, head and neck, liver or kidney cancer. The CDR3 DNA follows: TGTGCCAGCAGCTCCCAAGGGGGACACAATCAGCCCCAGCATTTT. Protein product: CASSSQGGHNQPQHF.